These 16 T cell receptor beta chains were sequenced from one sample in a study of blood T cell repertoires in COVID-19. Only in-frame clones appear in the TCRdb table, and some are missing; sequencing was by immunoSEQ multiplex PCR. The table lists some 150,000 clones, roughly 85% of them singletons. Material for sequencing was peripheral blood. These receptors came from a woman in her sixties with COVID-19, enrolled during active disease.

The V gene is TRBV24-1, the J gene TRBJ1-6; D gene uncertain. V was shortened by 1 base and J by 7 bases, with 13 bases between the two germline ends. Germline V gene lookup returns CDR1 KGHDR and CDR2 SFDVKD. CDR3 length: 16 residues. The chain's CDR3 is CATSDFREQRNSPLHF. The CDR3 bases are TGTGCCACCAGTGATTTCCGGGAACAGCGGAATTCACCCCTCCACTTT.

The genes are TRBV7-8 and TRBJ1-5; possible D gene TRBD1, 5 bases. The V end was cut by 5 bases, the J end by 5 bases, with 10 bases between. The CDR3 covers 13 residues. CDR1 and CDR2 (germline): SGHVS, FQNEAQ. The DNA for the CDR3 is TGTGCCAGCAGCATACAGGAATATCAGCCCCAGCATTTT. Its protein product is CASSIQEYQPQHF.

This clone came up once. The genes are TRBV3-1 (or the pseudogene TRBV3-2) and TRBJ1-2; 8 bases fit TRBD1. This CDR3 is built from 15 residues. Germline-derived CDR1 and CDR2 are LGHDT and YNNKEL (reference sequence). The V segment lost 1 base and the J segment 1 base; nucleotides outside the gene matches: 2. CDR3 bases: TGTGCCAGCAGCCAAGGGGACAGGATTAACTATGGCTACACCTTC. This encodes CASSQGDRINYGYTF.

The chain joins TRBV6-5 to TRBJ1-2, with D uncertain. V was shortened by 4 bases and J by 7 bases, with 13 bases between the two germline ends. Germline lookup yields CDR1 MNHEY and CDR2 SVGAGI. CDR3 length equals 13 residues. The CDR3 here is CASSFTGGGGYTF. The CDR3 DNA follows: TGTGCCAGCAGTTTTACGGGTGGAGGTGGCTACACCTTC.

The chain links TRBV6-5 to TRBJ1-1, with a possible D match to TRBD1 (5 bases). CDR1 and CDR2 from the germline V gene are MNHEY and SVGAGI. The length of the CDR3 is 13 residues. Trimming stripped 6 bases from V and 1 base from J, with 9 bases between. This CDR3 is CASRTDRNTEAFF. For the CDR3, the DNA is TGTGCCAGCAGAACCGACAGGAACACTGAAGCTTTCTTT.

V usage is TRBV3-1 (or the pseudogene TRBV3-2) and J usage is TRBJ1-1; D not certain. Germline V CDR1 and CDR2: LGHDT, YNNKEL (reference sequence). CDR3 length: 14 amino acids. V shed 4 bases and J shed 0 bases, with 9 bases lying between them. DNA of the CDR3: TGTGCCAGCAGCCCGAGCTTTGTGAACACTGAAGCTTTCTTT. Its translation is CASSPSFVNTEAFF.

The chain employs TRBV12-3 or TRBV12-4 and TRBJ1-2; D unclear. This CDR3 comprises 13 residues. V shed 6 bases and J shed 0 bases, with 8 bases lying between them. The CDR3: CASRTTTNYGYTF. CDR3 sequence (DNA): TGTGCCAGCAGGACAACCACTAACTATGGCTACACCTTC.

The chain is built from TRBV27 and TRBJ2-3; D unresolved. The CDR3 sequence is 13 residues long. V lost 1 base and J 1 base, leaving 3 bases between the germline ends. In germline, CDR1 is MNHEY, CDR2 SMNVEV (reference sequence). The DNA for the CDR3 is TGTGCCAGCAGTTTATTCGGCACAGATACGCAGTATTTT. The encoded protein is CASSLFGTDTQYF.

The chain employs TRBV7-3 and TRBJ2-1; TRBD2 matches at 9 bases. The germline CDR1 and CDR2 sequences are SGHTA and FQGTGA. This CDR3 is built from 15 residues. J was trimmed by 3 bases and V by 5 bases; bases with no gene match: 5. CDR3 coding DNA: TGTGCCAGCAGCCCCCGGACTAGCGACTACAATGAGCAGTTCTTC. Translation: CASSPRTSDYNEQFF.

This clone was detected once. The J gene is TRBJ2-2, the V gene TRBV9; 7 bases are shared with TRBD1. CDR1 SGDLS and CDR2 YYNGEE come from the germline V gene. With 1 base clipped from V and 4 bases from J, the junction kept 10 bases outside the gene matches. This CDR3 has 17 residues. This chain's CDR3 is CASSVLTGSPVTGELFF. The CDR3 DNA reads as TGTGCCAGCAGCGTACTGACAGGGTCCCCTGTCACCGGGGAGCTGTTTTTT.

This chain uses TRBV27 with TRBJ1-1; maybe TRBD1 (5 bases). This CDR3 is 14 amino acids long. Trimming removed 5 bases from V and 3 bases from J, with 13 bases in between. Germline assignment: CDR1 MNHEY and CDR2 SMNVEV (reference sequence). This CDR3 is CASSPQGRDTEAFF. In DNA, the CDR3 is TGTGCCAGCAGTCCGCAGGGAAGGGACACTGAAGCTTTCTTT.

The CDR3 loop reads CASSIPQETQYF. The DNA for the CDR3 is TGTGCCAGCAGTATCCCGCAAGAGACCCAGTACTTC. This chain connects TRBV12-3 or TRBV12-4 to TRBJ2-5; D remains unclear. CDR3 size: 12 residues. Trimming shortened V by 5 bases and J by 2 bases, and 6 bases separated the two germline ends.

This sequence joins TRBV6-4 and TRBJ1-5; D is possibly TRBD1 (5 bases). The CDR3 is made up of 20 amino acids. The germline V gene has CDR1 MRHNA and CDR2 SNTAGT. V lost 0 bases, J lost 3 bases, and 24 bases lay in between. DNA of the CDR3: TGTGCCAGCAGTGACTCGAATGGGGATAGAGGACAAAAACCCAATCAGCCCCAGCATTTT. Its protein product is CASSDSNGDRGQKPNQPQHF.

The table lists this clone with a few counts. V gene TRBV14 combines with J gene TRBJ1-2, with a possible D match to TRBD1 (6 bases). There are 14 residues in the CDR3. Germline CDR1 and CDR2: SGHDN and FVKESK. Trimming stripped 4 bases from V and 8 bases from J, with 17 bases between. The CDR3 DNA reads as TGTGCCAGCAGCCTCCGACAGGCCCTGGGGGGCTACACCTTC. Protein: CASSLRQALGGYTF.

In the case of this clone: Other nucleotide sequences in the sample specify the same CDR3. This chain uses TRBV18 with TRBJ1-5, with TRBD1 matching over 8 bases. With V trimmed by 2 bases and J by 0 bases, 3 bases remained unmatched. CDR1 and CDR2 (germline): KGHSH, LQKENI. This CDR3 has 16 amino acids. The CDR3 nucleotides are TGTGCCAGCTCACCATCGACAGGGGATAGCAATCAGCCCCAGCATTTT. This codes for CASSPSTGDSNQPQHF.

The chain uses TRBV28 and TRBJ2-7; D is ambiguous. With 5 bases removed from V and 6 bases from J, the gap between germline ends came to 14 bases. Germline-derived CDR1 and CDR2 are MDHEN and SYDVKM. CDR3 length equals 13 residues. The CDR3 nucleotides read TGTGCCAGCAGTCATGGCCCTTTTGGCGAGCAGTACTTC. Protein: CASSHGPFGEQYF.